The entry below gives a single TCR beta chain sequence along with its context. In its sample, this clonotype was seen many times. The antigen it binds to is not known. Base qualities are missing; no much larger clone stands one base away. The sample originates from a study of human T cells and chemical hapten exposure (dated by TCRdb to the early 2020s). Regarding the complete study: For sensitization, 2% DPC in acetone was applied to an approximately 2 cm by approximately 2 cm area of upper inner arm skin. Patients additionally received weekly therapeutic DPC doses to the scalp throughout the approximately 22-week study period. Patch testing on the upper back used Finn chambers containing 0.01% DPC, with scoring done after 6 days according to International Contact Dermatitis Research Group standards. Alopecia areata with under or over 50% scalp involvement, alopecia totalis and alopecia universalis were represented in the patient cohort, which was mostly female. Libraries were pooled for sequencing, and variation in per-sample TCR yields was attributed mainly to small differences in library volumes within the pool. Peripheral blood TCR repertoire changes were tracked in vivo in alopecia patients during primary and secondary sensitization to the hapten diphenylcyclopropenone (DPC). Blood samples were taken from patients before sensitization (week 0) and then at 2, 6 and about 24 weeks after DPC sensitization. Approximately 30 alopecia patients provided blood for TCR sequencing at one to four time points (pre-sensitization, 2, 6 and 24 weeks).

Library preparation used RACE. Reads for this sample came from a NextSeq 500. Library preparation attached unique molecular identifiers to individual cDNA molecules for quantitative, reproducible TCR counting. Both TCR alpha and TCR beta chains were sequenced from each blood RNA sample. Per the original workflow: A median of around 96,000 TCRs per sample was observed, with a range of roughly 20,000 to 700,000. The Decombinator software suite was used to annotate the V, J and CDR3 of the TCR reads. For the PS versus PT1 abundance plots, all samples were subsampled to the same number of TCRs (28,000). Expanded TCRs were defined as absent before sensitization and observed at least eight times at the 2-week time point. TCRdb reprocessed the public reads (quality trimming at Q25 with fastp, clone calling with MiXCR) and kept in-frame beta chains. One record per CDR3 amino acid sequence lists the most common genes and DNA. TCRdb's processing, not the study's, gives the V and J calls here. The sample table records tens of thousands of distinct CDR3 sequences; around 9.4% of these occur just once. The ten largest account for 13% to 15% of the sample.

The intended sense of this specimen's time point label: pre-sensitization, week 0. The meaning of the sample's treatment or condition label: therapeutic diphenylcyclopropenone sensitization with weekly scalp DPC. Blood at each patch-test visit was drawn before the patch test was applied. Eligible patients were aged 18 to 70, diagnosed with alopecia, deemed suitable for DPC therapy, and excluded if pregnant. Total RNA was isolated from unfractionated whole blood collected in Tempus Blood RNA tubes. What the study reported, not specific to this receptor: Alopecia, a presumed autoimmune disease, was present in all patients, so the immune response of the patients might differ from that of healthy individuals. Patch test score correlated positively with the number of PT1 expanded TCRs, reaching significance at thresholds 8, 16 and 32 but not at 4. Expanded TCRs formed significantly more large CDR3 similarity clusters than pre-sensitization or healthy control sets, consistent with antigen-driven responses. After repeated subsampling, the strength of the expansion versus patch-test correlation and the threshold at which it became significant changed. DPC sensitization did not change the number of TCRs with a frequency above 1 in 1000, and there was no evidence of changes in global repertoire structure.

The CDR3 holds 15 amino acids from the cysteine to the phenylalanine. The DNA shown is the 45-base CDR3, in frame from base 1. The germline V gene gives CDR1 as MDHEN and CDR2 as SYDVKM. V gives up 5 bases and J gives up 11 bases, and the segment between their germline ends measures 24 bases. Source: whole blood, taken in connection with sensitization to the hapten diphenylcyclopropenone (DPC). The origin of this receptor is a woman aged 40 to 55 with alopecia areata. Some clones in this sample may be carry-over from other donors' samples. The V and J genes are TRBV28 and TRBJ1-1; TRBD1 is a possible D gene, resting on 5 matching bases. The bases are TGTGCCAGCAGTCCTCGAGGGTCCGGGAGGGGCACGGCTTTCTTT. Translated, this gives CASSPRGSGRGTAFF.